Each of the 27 T cell receptor beta chains below was sequenced from the same sample in a study of T cell repertoires in aging, cancer and after chemotherapy. A mixed TRB-A/B primer pool amplified rearranged TRB by multiplex touch-down PCR. Each CDR3 protein is one row after TCRdb ran MiXCR on the multiplex PCR reads. The sample lists about 10,000 distinct CDR3 sequences, around 50% occurring once. TCR beta rearrangements were amplified from peripheral blood genomic DNA. Sequencing was done on a sample of blood. Receptor source: a human donor in good health.

The V gene is TRBV12-3 or TRBV12-4, the J gene TRBJ2-1; D assignment may be TRBD1 or TRBD2 (6 bases each). The CDR3 is 15 residues long. Trimming took 5 bases from V and 8 from J, leaving 19 bases between them. The CDR3 region is CASSLGRGAFDEQFF. CDR3 sequence (DNA): TGTGCCAGCAGTCTTGGTAGGGGGGCTTTCGATGAGCAGTTCTTC.

The gene calls are TRBV5-1 and TRBJ2-3, with D tentatively TRBD1 or TRBD2 (5 bases each). The V gene's germline CDR1 is SGHRS and CDR2 YFSETQ. Between the trimmed V and J ends, which lost 0 bases and 1 base, there was a span of 12 bases. The length of the CDR3 is 16 residues. The CDR3 sequence is CASSLAGATRTDTQYF. The CDR3 DNA follows: TGCGCCAGCAGCTTGGCCGGGGCTACTCGCACAGATACGCAGTATTTT.

The CDR3 DNA reads as TGTGCCAGCAGGCCGACGCTAGCGGGATACCTCAACGAGCAGTACTTC. Translating gives CASRPTLAGYLNEQYF. The genes are TRBV6-5 and TRBJ2-7; 9 nucleotides agree with TRBD2. V lost 6 bases and J lost 5; bases outside the gene matches: 14. Germline V gene lookup returns CDR1 MNHEY and CDR2 SVGAGI. CDR3 length equals 16 residues.

This chain joins TRBV6-1 and TRBJ1-1, with 7 bases identical to TRBD1. With 5 bases clipped from V and 6 bases from J, the junction kept 18 bases outside the gene matches. Per germline, CDR1 MNHNS and CDR2 SASEGT. The CDR3 loop spans 17 amino acids. The CDR3 spells CASSYSIAGGSRAEAFF. In nucleotides, the CDR3 is TGTGCCAGCAGTTACTCGATAGCAGGGGGAAGTAGGGCTGAAGCTTTCTTT.

V gene TRBV7-4 combines with J gene TRBJ2-5; D might be TRBD1 or TRBD2, each matching 5 bases. Per germline, CDR1 SGHVT and CDR2 SQSDAQ. Trimming removed 6 bases from V and 9 bases from J, with 20 bases in between. This CDR3 contains 14 residues. The CDR3 is CASRTKDGAGAQYF. The CDR3 DNA reads as TGTGCCAGCAGGACAAAGGACGGGGCCGGGGCCCAGTACTTC.

V and J are TRBV6-5 and TRBJ2-7; 10 nucleotides agree with TRBD1. V shed 4 bases and J 4 bases; nucleotides not matched to a gene: 1. Germline assignment: CDR1 MNHEY and CDR2 SVGAGI. CDR3 length: 13 amino acids. The CDR3 loop reads CASSSDRGYEQYF. In DNA form, the CDR3 reads TGTGCCAGCAGTTCGGACAGGGGGTACGAGCAGTACTTC.

The chain joins TRBV11-2 to TRBJ1-6; unclear D gene. The germline V gene encodes CDR1 SGHAT and CDR2 FQNNGV. V lost 3 bases and J 5 bases, leaving 8 bases between the germline ends. This CDR3 is built from 14 residues. CDR3 loop: CASSLGFNNSPLHF. DNA of the CDR3: TGTGCCAGCAGCTTGGGTTTCAATAATTCACCCCTCCACTTT.

This clonotype showed up just a few times. The rearrangement uses TRBV6-2 or TRBV6-3 and TRBJ2-1, with a weak D call TRBD1 (5 bases). CDR1 and CDR2 from the germline V gene are MNHEY and SVGEGT. The V end lost 0 bases, the J end lost 9 bases, and 15 bases lay between the germline ends. The CDR3 consists of 15 residues. CDR3 nucleotides: TGTGCCAGCAGTTACTCGAGGCAGGGCTCGGGTGAGCAGTTCTTC. Translation: CASSYSRQGSGEQFF.

The V call is TRBV19, the J call TRBJ1-3; no definite D call. The CDR3 spans 13 residues. Germline CDR1 is LNHDA and CDR2 is SQIVND (reference sequence). V dropped 5 bases and J dropped 7 bases, with 12 bases sitting between them. CDR3 in DNA: TGTGCCAGTAGTGGGTCCCTAGGGAACACCATATATTTT. Encoded protein: CASSGSLGNTIYF.

This chain uses TRBV6-1 with TRBJ2-2; tentatively, D is TRBD2 (6 bases). Germline V lookup: CDR1 MNHNS, CDR2 SASEGT. Trimming cost V 5 bases and J 2 bases, with 12 bases left between them. The CDR3 consists of 15 residues. This CDR3 reads CASSLAGFNTGELFF. The CDR3 DNA reads as TGTGCCAGCAGTTTGGCGGGATTTAACACCGGGGAGCTGTTTTTT.

V gene TRBV19 combines with J gene TRBJ2-7; TRBD1 matches at 10 bases. The V and J ends lost 6 bases and 6 bases, in that order; junction bases with no gene match: 11. The germline V gene has CDR1 LNHDA and CDR2 SQIVND (reference sequence). The CDR3 runs 15 residues. This CDR3 is CASRGRGQGESEQYF. The CDR3, as DNA: TGTGCCAGTAGGGGTCGTGGACAGGGGGAAAGCGAGCAGTACTTC.

This chain's CDR3 is CASSFRGGDSPLHF. The DNA for the CDR3 is TGTGCCAGCAGCTTCAGAGGGGGAGATTCACCCCTCCACTTT. The chain combines TRBV7-9 with TRBJ1-6; D may be TRBD1 (6 bases). V was trimmed by 3 bases and J by 8 bases, leaving 11 bases between them. Germline CDR1 and CDR2: SEHNR and FQNEAQ (reference sequence). The CDR3 is made up of 14 amino acids.

This clonotype was seen only once. CDR3 nucleotide sequence: TGTGTTAGCAGCTCATCCCCGGGACAGGGAGAGACCCAGTACTTC. It is translated as CVSSSSPGQGETQYF. The V and J genes are TRBV5-6 and TRBJ2-5, with 9 bases fitting TRBD1. The CDR3 consists of 15 residues. Germline values: CDR1 SGHDT, CDR2 YYEEEE.

V is TRBV13 and J is TRBJ2-1; tentatively, D is TRBD1 (6 bases). Trimming shortened V by 0 bases and J by 6 bases, and 12 bases separated the two germline ends. The germline gives CDR1 PRHDT, CDR2 FYEKMQ (reference sequence). This CDR3 contains 15 residues. CDR3 region: CASSLGQGYGNEQFF. As DNA, the CDR3 is TGTGCCAGCAGCTTAGGGCAGGGGTATGGCAATGAGCAGTTCTTC.

The V gene is TRBV12-3 or TRBV12-4, the J gene TRBJ1-2; 8 nucleotides align to TRBD1. This CDR3 is built from 17 residues. V trimming: 4 bases; J trimming: 4 bases; junction bases outside the gene matches: 14. DNA of the CDR3: TGTGCCAGCAGTTCCTATGCCCCCGGACAGGGTTCCTATGGCTACACCTTC. Its translation is CASSSYAPGQGSYGYTF.

This clonotype was counted a few times. J is TRBJ2-1 and V is TRBV27; 7 positions match TRBD1. The trim removed 5 bases at V and 4 bases at J, leaving 8 bases unmatched. This CDR3 spans 15 amino acids. The germline CDR1 and CDR2 sequences are MNHEY and SMNVEV (reference sequence). Here the CDR3 reads CASSDRAPVYNEQFF. DNA of the CDR3: TGTGCCAGCAGTGACAGGGCACCGGTTTACAATGAGCAGTTCTTC.

J is TRBJ2-1 and V is TRBV5-5; TRBD2 aligns across 7 bases. Germline CDR1 SGHKS, CDR2 YYEKEE (reference sequence). The CDR3 is 16 residues long. V was pared by 4 bases and J by 7 bases, with 14 bases of the junction left unmatched. The CDR3, as DNA: TGTGCCAGCAGCGGAATCCGCGGGAGAGGTGGTAATGAGCAGTTCTTC. This sequence encodes CASSGIRGRGGNEQFF.

This chain joins TRBV10-3 and TRBJ1-2; 9 bases match TRBD1. Germline lookup yields CDR1 ENHRY and CDR2 SYGVKD. This CDR3 spans 13 amino acids. The V and J ends lost 7 bases and 6 bases, in that order; junction bases with no gene match: 6. CDR3: CAITPGQGDGYTF. CDR3 coding DNA: TGTGCCATCACCCCGGGACAGGGAGATGGCTACACCTTC.

This clonotype appeared a single time. A junction end diverges from the germline sequence, so it may reflect a read error. The CDR3 is CSANPPRGRAYGGSF. CDR3 nucleotides: TGCAGTGCCAATCCGCCCCGCGGGAGGGCCTACGGGGGGTCCTTC. The V gene is TRBV20-1, the J gene TRBJ2-1; the match to TRBD2 covers 9 bases. This CDR3 is built from 15 residues. Germline V gene lookup returns CDR1 DFQATT and CDR2 SNEGSKA (reference sequence).

J is TRBJ2-5 and V is TRBV5-5, with 12 bases matching TRBD2. Germline CDR1 SGHKS, CDR2 YYEKEE (reference sequence). The CDR3 sequence is 16 residues long. The J segment lost 5 bases and the V segment lost 5 bases, leaving 10 bases of the junction unmatched. CDR3 region: CASSRSGLAGFETQYF. Written as DNA, the CDR3 is TGTGCCAGCAGTCGATCGGGACTAGCGGGTTTTGAGACCCAGTACTTC.

This sequence joins TRBV5-4 and TRBJ2-6; 7 bases map to TRBD1. The CDR3 spans 17 residues. J lost 0 bases, V lost 4 bases, and 7 bases had no gene match. CDR1 and CDR2 from the germline V gene are SGHNT and YYREEE (reference sequence). CDR3 region: CASSPTGTVSGANVLTF. DNA for the CDR3: TGTGCCAGCAGCCCCACCGGGACAGTCTCTGGGGCCAACGTCCTGACTTTC.

This clonotype was seen only a few times. The J gene is TRBJ2-4, the V gene TRBV6-5; D perhaps matches TRBD1 (6 bases). Germline lookup yields CDR1 MNHEY and CDR2 SVGAGI. V lost 9 bases and J lost 6, with 15 bases in between. The CDR3 runs to 13 residues. CDR3 in DNA: TGTGCCAGTTCCAGGGGAGAGGGAAACATTCAGTACTTC. Protein product: CASSRGEGNIQYF.

The J gene is TRBJ2-3, the V gene TRBV5-6, with 11 nucleotides matching TRBD2. The CDR3 extends over 16 amino acids. Germline assignment: CDR1 SGHDT and CDR2 YYEEEE. J lost 2 bases, V lost 4 bases, and 6 bases had no gene match. Here the CDR3 reads CASSRGTSGITDTQYF. Written as DNA, the CDR3 is TGTGCCAGCAGCCGTGGGACTAGCGGTATCACAGATACGCAGTATTTT.

J is TRBJ2-5 and V is TRBV6-5, with TRBD2 as a possible D gene (7 bases). The V gene lost 4 bases and the J gene lost 5 bases, with 20 bases spanning the gap. The length of the CDR3 is 16 residues. Germline CDR1 is MNHEY and CDR2 is SVGAGI. The CDR3 loop reads CASSSERGGMEETQYF. DNA for the CDR3: TGTGCCAGCAGTTCCGAGAGGGGGGGAATGGAGGAGACCCAGTACTTC.

The CDR3 is CASWGLGVFSYEQYF. Here the CDR3 DNA reads TGTGCCAGCTGGGGTCTAGGAGTTTTTTCCTACGAGCAGTACTTC. The chain uses TRBV6-5 and TRBJ2-7; D is unresolved. Germline values: CDR1 MNHEY, CDR2 SVGAGI. This CDR3 is built from 15 residues. Trimming removed 8 bases at V and 1 base at J, with 18 bases between.

This chain connects TRBV7-9 to TRBJ1-2; 7 bases match TRBD1. The CDR3 runs 15 residues. Germline CDR1 and CDR2: SEHNR and FQNEAQ (reference sequence). V lost 0 bases to trimming and J lost 2 bases; unmatched junction nucleotides: 3. DNA of the CDR3: TGTGCCAGCAGCTTAGCCGACAGGGCCAACTATGGCTACACCTTC. It specifies CASSLADRANYGYTF.

This clonotype was detected only a few times. V gene TRBV5-6 combines with J gene TRBJ2-7; TRBD1 aligns across 11 bases. CDR1 is SGHDT, CDR2 YYEEEE, per germline. The CDR3 covers 14 residues. Trimming cost V 4 bases and J 3 bases; bases outside gene matches: 3. Written as DNA, the CDR3 is TGTGCCAGCAGCATAGGGACAGGGGGCTACGAGCAGTACTTC. Protein sequence: CASSIGTGGYEQYF.